This T cell receptor (beta chain) was documented in a study of T cells after posttransplantation cyclophosphamide. Sequencing was performed with immunoSEQ multiplex PCR; in TCRdb, only in-frame clones are kept and a portion is missing. Here the sample spans about 52,000 clones, 94% being singletons. The CDR3 is made up of 15 amino acids. V was clipped by 3 bases and J by 5 bases, with 16 bases between them. Germline CDR1 KGHSH, CDR2 LQKENI. Study results and limitations: Recipient CMV seropositivity and CMV reactivation strongly tracked TRB clonality.

Regarding this clone: The antigen remains undetermined.

The chain uses TRBV18 and TRBJ1-2; D ambiguous. The sequence derives from a woman aged 25 to 45 in good health and a related stem cell transplant donor. The specimen sequenced was PBMCs. The CDR3 is CASSPSREGLYGYTF. The CDR3 DNA sequence: TGTGCCAGCTCACCTTCGAGGGAAGGGTTGTATGGCTACACCTTC.